The sequence of this T cell receptor beta chain was determined in a study of blood T cell repertoires in COVID-19. For the study at large: Whether acute or convalescent, the COVID-19 samples came from the United States, Italy and Spain. The cDNA or gDNA used as material had been derived from T cells, B-cell-depleted T cells, or PBMCs.

CDR3 length: 14 residues. The trim removed 2 bases at V and 7 bases at J, leaving 3 bases unmatched. The germline gives CDR1 MNHEY, CDR2 SVGAGI. In the original workflow: Scientists estimated how many nucleated cells there were by amplifying reference gene primers. Here immunoSEQ multiplex PCR was the method, and the copy in TCRdb shows in-frame clones only, minus some. V, J and clone size are taken as reported in that table, and D and trimming were inferred from the DNA itself. The sample lists around 240,000 clones, approximately 82% occurring once. The sample comprised peripheral blood. The rearrangement uses TRBV6-5 and TRBJ1-4, with 8 bases identical to TRBD1. This sequence was found in a woman older than 75 with acute or convalescent COVID-19. The CDR3 DNA is TGTGCCAGCAGTTACGCTGGGACAGGTGAAAAACTGTTTTTT. Its protein is CASSYAGTGEKLFF.